This TCR beta chain originates from a study of T cell responses to AZD1222 COVID-19 vaccine. Sequencing used immunoSEQ multiplex PCR; TCRdb keeps in-frame clones, though not all of them. The sample holds roughly 97,000 clones; over 70% are singletons and the top ten take about 8.7%. Study-level results: Possibly, clonal diversity was underestimated; donors were largely white British and included more females. CD4 TCRs linked to vaccination spanned spike, dominating at 160-218 and 743-854. Breadth and depth of Spike-specific TCRs rose after two AZD1222 doses. Only a handful of individuals given AZD1222 were seropositive at baseline.

Germline CDR1 MNHEY, CDR2 SVGEGT. Trimming pared 2 bases from V and 11 bases from J, leaving 21 bases between. This CDR3 is 15 amino acids long. About this clone: The antigen remains undetermined.

The clonotype originates from an adult in good health. This sequence joins TRBV6-2 or TRBV6-3 and TRBJ1-1; D remains unclear. The source was peripheral blood, collected on day 0 of AZD1222 vaccination. The CDR3 sequence is CASSYPDLPAGKAFF. CDR3 nucleotides: TGTGCCAGCAGTTACCCGGACCTCCCGGCCGGGAAGGCTTTCTTT.